This TCR beta chain was retrieved from a study of early T cells in non-severe SARS-CoV-2 infection. Study at large: Alpha and beta chains were unpaired, from unsorted whole-blood bulk RNA.

In its sample, this clonotype was seen a few times. Its antigen is undetermined. The V end was cut by 8 bases, the J end by 1 base, with 11 bases between. Germline V gives CDR1 MRHNA, CDR2 SNTAGT. This CDR3 is 14 amino acids long. Individually, cDNA molecules had unique molecular identifiers attached to them. TCRdb ran MiXCR on the 5' RACE reads and lists one entry per CDR3 protein. The sample carries 45,000 to 65,000 distinct CDR3 sequences, about 9.3% recorded once. Study-wide results and caveats: Anti-spike CD8 responses were favored by VDJdb matching, which missed private and CD4 specificities.

The sample consisted of whole blood. The TCR comes from an adult who was a healthcare worker with PCR-confirmed SARS-CoV-2 infection or an uninfected control (not recorded which). The chain joins TRBV6-4 to TRBJ2-2; D uncertain. The CDR3 loop is CASRYQQNTGELFF. The DNA of the CDR3 is TGTGCCAGCCGCTACCAGCAGAACACCGGGGAGCTGTTTTTT.